The rows below give T cell receptor beta chains drawn from one sample of a study of cytomegalovirus exposure and HLA in healthy donors. Repertoires were generated with immunoSEQ multiplex PCR, while TCRdb's copy carries only in-frame clones and drops some. Here the sample spans 150,000 to 190,000 clones, around 79% being singletons. Source material: PBMCs. Receptor source: a man between 18 and 29 years old in good health and CMV-seronegative. The CDR3 runs from the conserved cysteine through the conserved F or W. A D gene is named only where the DNA matches it firmly. Where a row states a size, it is once, few, many or the class of an expanded clone; other rows omit it.

d_call | clone_size | j_call | v_call | cdr3_aa | cdr3_nt
. | . | TRBJ1-5 | TRBV7-6 | CASSLEPGSNQPQHF | TGTGCCAGCAGCTTAGAGCCGGGTAGCAATCAGCCCCAGCATTTT
TRBD2 | . | TRBJ2-3 | TRBV19 | CASRVGTSGSSDTQYF | TGTGCCAGTAGAGTCGGGACTAGCGGGAGCTCAGATACGCAGTATTTT
. | . | TRBJ1-6 | TRBV28 | CASSSGGAGDSPLHF | TGTGCCAGCAGTTCGGGAGGGGCTGGGGATTCACCCCTCCACTTT
TRBD1 | . | TRBJ1-2 | TRBV19 | CASSMGQGVSFYGYTF | TGTGCCAGTAGTATGGGACAGGGTGTATCATTCTATGGCTACACCTTC
. | once | TRBJ2-6 | TRBV4-3 | CASSQDLPRLGSGANVLTF | TGCGCCAGCAGCCAAGATCTGCCCCGACTTGGCTCTGGGGCCAACGTCCTGACTTTC
TRBD1 | . | TRBJ1-3 | TRBV2 | CASSKTGNSGNTIYF | TGTGCCAGCAGTAAGACAGGGAACTCTGGAAACACCATATATTTT
TRBD2 | . | TRBJ2-7 | TRBV11-2 | CASSLDRLAGTYEQYF | TGTGCCAGCAGCTTAGATAGGCTAGCGGGGACCTACGAGCAGTACTTC
. | . | TRBJ1-1 | TRBV19 | CASKRGPGALNTEAFF | TGTGCCAGTAAGCGGGGCCCCGGGGCACTGAACACTGAAGCTTTCTTT
TRBD1 | . | TRBJ2-3 | TRBV28 | CASSTLGQGRTDTQYF | TGTGCCAGCAGCACCCTGGGACAGGGCCGCACAGATACGCAGTATTTT
. | . | TRBJ2-7 | TRBV2 | CASTGGYEQYF | TGTGCCAGCACAGGGGGGTACGAGCAGTACTTC
TRBD2 | . | TRBJ2-2 | TRBV9 | CASSVLAGGNTGELFF | TGTGCCAGCAGCGTTCTAGCGGGAGGTAACACCGGGGAGCTGTTTTTT
. | . | TRBJ2-7 | TRBV10-3 | CAISESRVDHEQYF | TGTGCCATCAGTGAGTCGAGGGTCGATCACGAGCAGTACTTC
. | . | TRBJ1-4 | TRBV4-3 | CASSQDQGGNEKLFF | TGCGCCAGCAGCCAAGACCAGGGTGGTAATGAAAAACTGTTTTTT
. | once | TRBJ2-7 | TRBV4-1 | CASSHTDSSYEQYF | TGCGCCAGCAGCCATACGGACAGCTCCTACGAGCAGTACTTC
. | . | TRBJ2-2 | TRBV9 | CASSGPQGMHTGELFF | TGTGCCAGCAGCGGACCCCAGGGGATGCACACCGGGGAGCTGTTTTTT
. | . | TRBJ1-4 | TRBV27 | CASSLGTLEKLFF | TGTGCCAGCAGTTTGGGGACACTTGAAAAACTGTTTTTT
. | . | TRBJ1-2 | TRBV6-1 | CASSELQAYGYTF | TGTGCCAGCAGTGAATTACAGGCCTATGGCTACACCTTC
. | once | TRBJ1-1 | TRBV4-3 | CASSQGTAEAFF | TGCGCCAGCAGCCAAGGGACAGCTGAAGCTTTCTTT
. | . | TRBJ2-1 | TRBV12-5 | CASGPGEVASNEQFF | TGTGCTAGTGGGCCCGGAGAGGTAGCGAGCAATGAGCAGTTCTTC
TRBD1 | few | TRBJ1-3 | TRBV19 | CASSGGQSGNTIYF | TGTGCCAGTAGTGGGGGACAGTCTGGAAACACCATATATTTT
. | . | TRBJ2-7 | TRBV15 | CATSRAAGSYEQYF | TGTGCCACCAGCAGAGCGGCGGGCTCCTACGAGCAGTACTTC
. | . | TRBJ2-7 | TRBV7-2 | CASSLAPRAHEQYF | TGTGCCAGCAGCTTAGCGCCGAGGGCCCACGAGCAGTACTTC
TRBD1 | once | TRBJ2-2 | TRBV4-3 | CASSQVGGDRGYTGELFF | TGCGCCAGCAGCCAAGTTGGGGGGGACAGGGGATACACCGGGGAGCTGTTTTTT
TRBD2 | . | TRBJ2-1 | TRBV10-3 | CAISGSGRPADEQFF | TGTGCCATCAGTGGGAGCGGGAGGCCGGCGGATGAGCAGTTCTTC
. | . | TRBJ1-1 | TRBV6-5 | CASSYSSLDTEAFF | TGTGCCAGCAGTTACTCGTCGTTAGACACTGAAGCTTTCTTT
TRBD1 | . | TRBJ2-1 | TRBV4-3 | CASSRSQRQGASEQFF | TGCGCCAGCAGCCGAAGTCAGAGACAGGGGGCTAGTGAGCAGTTCTTC
. | . | TRBJ1-1 | TRBV30 | CAWSSKGAEAFF | TGTGCCTGGAGTTCCAAGGGGGCTGAAGCTTTCTTT
TRBD2 | few | TRBJ2-2 | TRBV6-5 | CASSYLAGTNTGELFF | TGTGCCAGCAGTTATCTAGCGGGTACGAACACCGGGGAGCTGTTTTTT
TRBD1 | few | TRBJ2-1 | TRBV28 | CASTPLGQSSYNEQFF | TGTGCCAGCACACCCCTGGGACAGAGCTCCTACAATGAGCAGTTCTTC
. | . | TRBJ2-7 | TRBV2 | CASSANTGFSYEQYF | TGTGCCAGCAGCGCAAATACAGGGTTTTCCTACGAGCAGTACTTC
. | . | TRBJ1-3 | TRBV11-2 | CASSPSRSSGNTIYF | TGTGCCAGCAGCCCATCGAGAAGCTCTGGAAACACCATATATTTT
. | . | TRBJ2-7 | TRBV6-6 | CASSPTLTGTRREQYF | TGTGCCAGCAGCCCGACTTTGACCGGGACAAGAAGGGAGCAGTACTTC
TRBD1 | . | TRBJ2-5 | TRBV4-1 | CASSPKGTVEGTQYF | TGCGCCAGCAGCCCAAAAGGGACAGTCGAGGGGACCCAGTACTTC
. | . | TRBJ2-1 | TRBV2 | CAIRQVWGGAGPHNEQFF | TGTGCCATTCGCCAGGTGTGGGGGGGGGCGGGGCCTCACAATGAGCAGTTCTTC
. | . | TRBJ2-7 | TRBV6-6 | CASSYSRALGNEQYF | TGTGCCAGCAGTTACTCGAGGGCCCTGGGAAACGAGCAGTACTTC
. | . | TRBJ2-5 | TRBV5-4 | CASSLVAEQETQYF | TGTGCCAGCAGCTTAGTAGCGGAGCAAGAGACCCAGTACTTC
. | . | TRBJ2-7 | TRBV4-2 | CASSQQTATYEQYF | TGTGCCAGCAGCCAACAGACAGCTACCTACGAGCAGTACTTC
. | . | TRBJ2-1 | TRBV2 | CASSGGGAVRGDEQFF | TGTGCCAGCAGTGGTGGCGGGGCCGTACGGGGTGATGAGCAGTTCTTC
TRBD1 | once | TRBJ2-1 | TRBV12-5 | CASGLVKTGGFGDEQFF | TGTGCTAGTGGTTTGGTAAAGACAGGGGGTTTTGGCGATGAGCAGTTCTTC
. | . | TRBJ1-2 | TRBV25-1 | CASSEGLNYGYTF | TGTGCCAGCAGTGAAGGCCTTAACTATGGCTACACCTTC
TRBD2 | . | TRBJ2-3 | TRBV9 | CASSVGSYAGGLTDTQYF | TGTGCCAGCAGCGTAGGGTCTTACGCGGGAGGCCTCACAGATACGCAGTATTTT
. | . | TRBJ2-2 | TRBV7-9 | CASSLGGNTGELFF | TGTGCCAGCAGCTTAGGAGGGAACACCGGGGAGCTGTTTTTT
. | . | TRBJ1-1 | TRBV7-7 | CASSKDRNTEAFF | TGTGCCAGCAGCAAAGACAGGAACACTGAAGCTTTCTTT
TRBD1 | . | TRBJ2-7 | TRBV7-2 | CASSFIGPTGDHEQYF | TGTGCCAGCAGCTTCATCGGTCCTACAGGGGACCACGAGCAGTACTTC
TRBD2 | . | TRBJ2-7 | TRBV27 | CASSDLAGLLLNEQYF | TGTGCCAGCAGTGACCTAGCGGGCCTTCTCCTAAACGAGCAGTACTTC
. | . | TRBJ2-1 | TRBV5-4 | CASSLDIQQFF | TGTGCCAGCAGCCTGGACATACAGCAGTTCTTC
. | . | TRBJ1-4 | TRBV6-5 | CASSYRQANEKLFF | TGTGCCAGCAGTTATAGGCAGGCTAATGAAAAACTGTTTTTT
TRBD2 | . | TRBJ2-5 | TRBV14 | CASSQVVGGAQYF | TGTGCCAGCAGCCAAGTTGTTGGGGGGGCCCAGTACTTC
. | . | TRBJ2-7 | TRBV7-2 | CASSFSAYEQYF | TGTGCCAGCAGCTTTAGCGCCTACGAGCAGTACTTC
TRBD2 | . | TRBJ2-1 | TRBV5-1 | CASSPGTSGKGEQFF | TGCGCCAGCAGCCCCGGGACTAGCGGGAAGGGTGAGCAGTTCTTC